The sequence of this T cell receptor (beta chain) was determined in a study of T cell responses to AZD1222 COVID-19 vaccine. General study points: No repertoire was sampled before or during the peak T cell response, only after it. Rises in breadth and depth of Spike-specific TCRs came after two AZD1222 doses. Seropositive at baseline were only a handful of AZD1222 recipients.

With respect to this clone: Its antigen is undetermined.

Losses at the gene ends were 1 base for V and 1 base for J; bases not matched to a gene: 3. The CDR3 contains 15 residues. Per the germline V gene, CDR1 is SGDLS and CDR2 is YYNGEE. The assay was immunoSEQ multiplex PCR, and TCRdb's table has in-frame clones only and misses some. This sample has some 170,000 clones, with 85% to 90% found just once. The chain recombines TRBV9 with TRBJ1-1; 8 nucleotides align to TRBD1. This TCR was sampled from an adult who received the MenACWY meningococcal vaccine as a control. The material was peripheral blood, obtained 28 days after the second dose of the MenACWY control vaccine. The DNA of the CDR3 is TGTGCCAGCAGCGTACAACAGGGGGGGAACACTGAAGCTTTCTTT. It encodes CASSVQQGGNTEAFF.